Each of the 10 T cell receptor beta chains below was sequenced from the same sample in a study of control samples from healthy donors and cancer patients. Profiled with immunoSEQ multiplex PCR; TCRdb holds only in-frame clones, not every one. The sample contains fewer than 100,000 clones, roughly four fifths of which appear only once. Source material: blood. Receptors originate from a man aged 60 to 69 in good health.

In its sample, this clone was seen a few times. The chain recombines TRBV7-9 with TRBJ1-6; tentatively, D is TRBD1 (5 bases). Deletions cut 5 bases from V and 7 bases from J, with 15 bases between. CDR3 size: 15 residues. CDR1 and CDR2 (germline): SEHNR, FQNEAQ (reference sequence). The CDR3 nucleotides read TGTGCCAGCAGCGGGGCAAGACAGCCAAATTCACCCCTCCACTTT. Its protein is CASSGARQPNSPLHF.

V and J are TRBV30 and TRBJ2-5; D is perhaps TRBD2 (5 bases). The CDR3 runs 13 residues. V was shortened by 0 bases and J by 5 bases, with 10 bases between the two germline ends. CDR1 is GTSNPN and CDR2 is SVGIG in the germline V gene (reference sequence). The chain's CDR3 is CAWSVTGIETQYF. CDR3 DNA: TGTGCCTGGAGTGTAACGGGGATCGAGACCCAGTACTTC.

This clone was detected a few times. The chain uses TRBV11-2 and TRBJ1-2, with no clear D. The CDR3 has 15 amino acids. Germline V gene data show CDR1 as SGHAT and CDR2 as FQNNGV. V was shortened by 0 bases and J by 0 bases, with 8 bases between the two germline ends. The CDR3 DNA is TGTGCCAGCAGCTTAGATCCAGCGGCTAACTATGGCTACACCTTC. The encoded protein is CASSLDPAANYGYTF.

The rearrangement joins TRBV28 to TRBJ1-2; possibly TRBD1 for D (6 bases). V was cut by 5 bases and J by 2 bases, with 6 bases left in between. This CDR3 has 12 amino acids. The V gene's germline CDR1 is MDHEN and CDR2 SYDVKM. The CDR3 region is CASSQGNYGYTF. In DNA form, the CDR3 reads TGTGCCAGCAGTCAGGGGAACTATGGCTACACCTTC.

The V gene is TRBV2, the J gene TRBJ2-7, with D hard to call. Germline V CDR1 and CDR2: SNHLY, FYNNEI. V was shortened by 5 bases and J by 1 base, with 6 bases between the two germline ends. The CDR3 is made up of 12 amino acids. The CDR3 coding sequence is TGTGCCAGCAGTAGCTTATCCTACGAGCAGTACTTC. Protein sequence: CASSSLSYEQYF. Complete variable domain (other parts from reference TRBV2 and TRBJ2-7): EPEVTQTPSHQVTQMGQEVILRCVPISNHLYFYWYRQILGQKVEFLVSFYNNEISEKSEIFDDQFSVERPDGSNFTLKIRSTKLEDSAMYFCASSSLSYEQYFGPGTRLTVT.

This chain joins TRBV4-1 and TRBJ2-5; tentatively, D is TRBD1 or TRBD2 (5 bases each). V lost 4 bases, J lost 2 bases, and 26 bases lay in between. Germline CDR1 and CDR2: MGHRA and YSYEKL. The CDR3 spans 19 residues. The chain's CDR3 is CASSPVGTSLGRIQETQYF. The CDR3 DNA follows: TGCGCCAGCAGCCCCGTGGGGACGAGCTTGGGACGAATTCAAGAGACCCAGTACTTC.

This clone was seen a few times. The chain has TRBV2 and TRBJ2-3; TRBD1 aligns across 8 bases. CDR3 length: 15 residues. Germline V gene lookup returns CDR1 SNHLY and CDR2 FYNNEI. V trimming: 4 bases; J trimming: 0 bases; junction bases outside the gene matches: 3. CDR3 amino acids: CASSVTGGSTDTQYF. The CDR3 coding sequence is TGTGCCAGCAGTGTAACAGGGGGGAGCACAGATACGCAGTATTTT.

The chain carries TRBV4-2 and TRBJ2-3; 7 bases agree with TRBD1. The CDR3 loop spans 16 amino acids. Germline V CDR1 and CDR2: LGHNA, YNFKEQ. V dropped 4 bases and J dropped 5; count of bases not matched to a gene: 12. DNA of the CDR3: TGTGCCAGCAGCCTTGGGACAGCTCCCTCATTAGATACGCAGTATTTT. It specifies CASSLGTAPSLDTQYF.

V gene TRBV4-1 combines with J gene TRBJ1-6; D is ambiguous. The germline gives CDR1 MGHRA, CDR2 YSYEKL. Trimming took 5 bases from V and 0 from J, leaving 11 bases between them. The CDR3 consists of 16 residues. Here the CDR3 DNA reads TGCGCCAGCAGCGAACAAAGCAGCTCCTATAATTCACCCCTCCACTTT. Translated, it gives CASSEQSSSYNSPLHF.

The chain is built from TRBV10-3 and TRBJ2-5; 9 bases align to TRBD1. The V gene end was trimmed by 10 bases and the J gene end by 2 bases; junction bases not matched to a gene: 5. Germline CDR1 is ENHRY and CDR2 is SYGVKD. The CDR3 extends over 13 amino acids. In DNA form, the CDR3 reads TGTGCCAGCGCGACAGGGGGACAAGAGACCCAGTACTTC. It is translated as CASATGGQETQYF.